This T cell receptor beta chain was identified during a study of cytomegalovirus exposure and HLA in healthy donors. Study-level results: Upon later analysis, HLA-associated TCR beta chains proved more clonally expanded than other, equally common chains. A link between a missense DCLRE1C variant and TCR beta V- and J-gene trimming emerged from a later analysis.

A note on this clone: Its target is unknown.

The CDR3 totals 14 residues. In germline, CDR1 is KGHSH, CDR2 LQKENI. V was pared by 4 bases and J by 3 bases, with 12 bases between. Amplification used 60 Vbeta primers and 13 Jbeta primers. Generated by immunoSEQ multiplex PCR, the TCRdb table keeps only in-frame clones and is missing some. The sample holds about 75,000 clones; 84% are singletons and the top ten take approximately 19%. This TCR was recovered from a man between 65 and 85 years old in good health and CMV-seropositive. The specimen sequenced was PBMCs. The rearrangement links TRBV18 to TRBJ2-5; perhaps TRBD2 as D (5 bases). Written as DNA, the CDR3 is TGTGCCAGCTCACGAAATCCCGGGGAAGAGACCCAGTACTTC. It specifies CASSRNPGEETQYF.